Only a few counts were recorded for the clone carrying this TCR beta chain. This sample is part of a study of tumor-infiltrating lymphocytes in oesophageal squamous cell carcinoma. TCRdb passed the PCR reads through MiXCR, listing each CDR3 protein once. The sample records roughly 12,000 distinct CDR3 sequences, roughly half being singletons. The sample taken for sequencing was esophageal tumor tissue. The source is a male donor with esophageal squamous cell carcinoma.

CDR3 sequence (DNA): TGCGCCAGCAGCCCGACTGGCAACTACGAGCAGTACTTC. Translating it yields CASSPTGNYEQYF. This chain uses TRBV10-2 with TRBJ2-5; D is uncertain. The DNA end lines up better with TRBJ2-7; the J call may be wrong. The CDR3 covers 13 residues. CDR1 WSHSY and CDR2 SAAADI come from the germline V gene.